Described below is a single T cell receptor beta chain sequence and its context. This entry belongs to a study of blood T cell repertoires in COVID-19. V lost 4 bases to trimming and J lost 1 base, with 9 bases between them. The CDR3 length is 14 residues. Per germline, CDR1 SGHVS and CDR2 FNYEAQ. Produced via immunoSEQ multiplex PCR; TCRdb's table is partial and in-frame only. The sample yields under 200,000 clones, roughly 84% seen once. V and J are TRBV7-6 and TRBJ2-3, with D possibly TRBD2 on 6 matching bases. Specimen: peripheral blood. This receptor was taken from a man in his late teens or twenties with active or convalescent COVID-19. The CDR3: CASSSSGGTDTQYF. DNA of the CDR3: TGTGCCAGCAGCTCGTCGGGGGGCACAGATACGCAGTATTTT.